What follows is one T cell receptor (beta chain) and its context. Its target is unknown. This record belongs to a study of siplizumab effects on memory and regulatory T cells. Findings and caveats of the study: Unstimulated naive T cells seemed to show more diversity than memory cells did, and they also seemed to be among the major contributors to the alloresponse.

Method: immunoSEQ multiplex PCR; TCRdb's copy keeps in-frame clones and lacks some. The data hold around 100,000 clones, with over 90% observed a single time. The source material was Tregs sorted from blood. This receptor was identified in a human donor in good health.

CDR3 in amino acids: CASSLGVSIRTDTQYF. Written as DNA, the CDR3 is TGCGCCAGCAGCCTGGGGGTATCTATTCGGACAGATACGCAGTATTTT. The rearrangement uses TRBV4-1 and TRBJ2-3; D tentatively fits TRBD1 or TRBD2 (5 bases each). CDR3 size: 16 residues. In germline, CDR1 is MGHRA, CDR2 YSYEKL. The V end was cut by 4 bases, the J end by 3 bases, with 17 bases between.